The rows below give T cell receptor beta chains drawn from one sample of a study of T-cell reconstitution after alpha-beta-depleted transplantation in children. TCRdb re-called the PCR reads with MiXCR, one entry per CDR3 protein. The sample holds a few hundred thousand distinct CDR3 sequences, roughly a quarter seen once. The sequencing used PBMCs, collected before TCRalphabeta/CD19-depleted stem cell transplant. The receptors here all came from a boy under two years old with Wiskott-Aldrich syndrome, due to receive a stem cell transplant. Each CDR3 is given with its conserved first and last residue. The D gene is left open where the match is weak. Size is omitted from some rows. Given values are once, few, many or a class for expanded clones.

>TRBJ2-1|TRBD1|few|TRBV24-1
CATSDLKDRGEEQFF
TGTGCCACCAGTGACCTAAAGGACAGGGGCGAGGAGCAGTTCTTC
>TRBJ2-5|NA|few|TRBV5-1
CASSRRGSQETQYF
TGCGCCAGCAGCAGGCGGGGCTCACAAGAGACCCAGTACTTC
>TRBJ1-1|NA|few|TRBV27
CASSLDEGNTEAFF
TGTGCCAGCAGTCTAGACGAGGGGAACACTGAAGCTTTCTTT
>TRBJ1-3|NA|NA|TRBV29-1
CSGGFSGNTIYF
TGCAGTGGGGGCTTCTCTGGAAACACCATATATTTT
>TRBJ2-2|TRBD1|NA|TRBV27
CASKVPGGFGELFF
TGTGCCAGCAAAGTGCCAGGGGGCTTCGGGGAGCTGTTTTTT
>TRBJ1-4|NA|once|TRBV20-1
CSARATGEKLFF
TGCAGTGCTAGGGCGACTGGGGAAAAACTGTTTTTT
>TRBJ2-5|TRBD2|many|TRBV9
CASSAATSGRQTQYF
TGTGCCAGCAGCGCCGCTACTAGCGGGAGGCAGACCCAGTACTTC
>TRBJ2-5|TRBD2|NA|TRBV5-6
CASSSLLAGTKQETQYF
TGTGCCAGCAGCTCACTTTTAGCGGGAACGAAGCAAGAGACCCAGTACTTC
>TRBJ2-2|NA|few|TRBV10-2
CASSQRIANTGELFF
TGCGCCAGCAGCCAACGCATCGCGAACACCGGGGAGCTGTTTTTT
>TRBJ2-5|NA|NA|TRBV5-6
CASSLGGGGRETQYF
TGTGCCAGCAGCTTGGGCGGAGGGGGCAGGGAGACCCAGTACTTC
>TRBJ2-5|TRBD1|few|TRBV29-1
CSGTGTGGEETQYF
TGCAGCGGCACCGGGACAGGGGGCGAGGAGACCCAGTACTTC